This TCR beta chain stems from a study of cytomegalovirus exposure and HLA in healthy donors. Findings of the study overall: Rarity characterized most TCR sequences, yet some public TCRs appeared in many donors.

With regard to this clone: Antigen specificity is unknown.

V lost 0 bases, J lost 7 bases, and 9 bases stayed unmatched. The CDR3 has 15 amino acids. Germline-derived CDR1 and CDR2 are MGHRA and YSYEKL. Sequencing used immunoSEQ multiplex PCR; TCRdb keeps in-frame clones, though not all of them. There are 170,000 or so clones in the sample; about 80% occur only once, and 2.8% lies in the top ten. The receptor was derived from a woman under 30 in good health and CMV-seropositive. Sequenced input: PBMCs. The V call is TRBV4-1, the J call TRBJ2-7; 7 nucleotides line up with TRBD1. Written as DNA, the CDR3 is TGCGCCAGCAGCCAAGATAAAACAGGGGCTAGGGAGCAGTACTTC. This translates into CASSQDKTGAREQYF.